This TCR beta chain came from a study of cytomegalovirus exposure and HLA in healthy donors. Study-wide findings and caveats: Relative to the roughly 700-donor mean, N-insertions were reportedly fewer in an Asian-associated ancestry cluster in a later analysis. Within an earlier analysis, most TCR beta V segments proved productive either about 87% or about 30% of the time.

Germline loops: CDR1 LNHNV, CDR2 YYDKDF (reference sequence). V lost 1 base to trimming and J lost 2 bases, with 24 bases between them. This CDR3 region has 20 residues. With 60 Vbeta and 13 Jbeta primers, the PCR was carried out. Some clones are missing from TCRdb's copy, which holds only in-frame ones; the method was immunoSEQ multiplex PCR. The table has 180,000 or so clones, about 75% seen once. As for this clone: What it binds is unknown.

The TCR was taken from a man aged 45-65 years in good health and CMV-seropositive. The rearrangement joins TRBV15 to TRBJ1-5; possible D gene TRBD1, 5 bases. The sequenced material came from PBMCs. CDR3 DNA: TGTGCCACCAGCAGAGGGGTTCACCTCGGAGGGGACTATCGCAATCAGCCCCAGCATTTT. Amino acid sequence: CATSRGVHLGGDYRNQPQHF.